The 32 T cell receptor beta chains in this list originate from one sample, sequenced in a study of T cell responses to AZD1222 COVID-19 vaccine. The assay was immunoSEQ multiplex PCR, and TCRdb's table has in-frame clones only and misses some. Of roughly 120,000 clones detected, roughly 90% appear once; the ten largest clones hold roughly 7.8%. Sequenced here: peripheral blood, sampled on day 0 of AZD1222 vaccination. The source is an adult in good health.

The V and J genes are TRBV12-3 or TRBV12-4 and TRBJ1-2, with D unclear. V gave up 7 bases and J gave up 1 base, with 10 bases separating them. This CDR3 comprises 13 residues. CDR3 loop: CASTTFVNYGYTF. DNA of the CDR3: TGTGCCAGCACCACCTTTGTTAACTATGGCTACACCTTC.

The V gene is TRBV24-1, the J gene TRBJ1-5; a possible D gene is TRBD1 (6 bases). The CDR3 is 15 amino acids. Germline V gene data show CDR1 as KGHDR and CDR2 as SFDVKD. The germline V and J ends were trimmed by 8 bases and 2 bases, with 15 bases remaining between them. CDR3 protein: CATTPGGAGNQPQHF. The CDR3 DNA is TGTGCCACCACCCCTGGGGGGGCAGGCAATCAGCCCCAGCATTTT.

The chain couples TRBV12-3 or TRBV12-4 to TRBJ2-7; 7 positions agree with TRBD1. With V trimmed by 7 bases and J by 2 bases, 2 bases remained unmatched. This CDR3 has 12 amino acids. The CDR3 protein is CASKTGTYEQYF. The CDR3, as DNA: TGTGCCAGCAAGACAGGGACCTACGAGCAGTACTTC.

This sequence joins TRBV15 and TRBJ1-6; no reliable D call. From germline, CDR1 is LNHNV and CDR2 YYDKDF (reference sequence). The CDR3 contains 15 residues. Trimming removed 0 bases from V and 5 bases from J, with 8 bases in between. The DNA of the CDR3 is TGTGCCACCAGCAGAGATCCCCGGGATAATTCACCCCTCCACTTT. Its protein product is CATSRDPRDNSPLHF.

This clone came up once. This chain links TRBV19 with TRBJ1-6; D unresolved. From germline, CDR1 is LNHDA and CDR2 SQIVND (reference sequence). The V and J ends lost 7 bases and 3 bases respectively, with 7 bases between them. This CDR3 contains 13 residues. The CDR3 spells CASKQFYNSPLHF. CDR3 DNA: TGTGCCAGTAAACAATTCTATAATTCACCCCTCCACTTT.

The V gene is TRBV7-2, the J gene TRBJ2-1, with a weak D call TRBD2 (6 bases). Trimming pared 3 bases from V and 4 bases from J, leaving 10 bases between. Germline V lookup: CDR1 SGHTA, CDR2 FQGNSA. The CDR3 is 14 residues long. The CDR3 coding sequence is TGTGCCAGCAGCTTTACCGGGAGTTACAATGAGCAGTTCTTC. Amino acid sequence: CASSFTGSYNEQFF.

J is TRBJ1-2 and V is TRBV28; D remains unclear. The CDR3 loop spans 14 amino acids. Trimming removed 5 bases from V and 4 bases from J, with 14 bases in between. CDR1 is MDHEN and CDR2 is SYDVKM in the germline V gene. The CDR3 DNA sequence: TGTGCCAGCAGTCTCCCCGCCCGGGCCTATGGCTACACCTTC. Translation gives CASSLPARAYGYTF.

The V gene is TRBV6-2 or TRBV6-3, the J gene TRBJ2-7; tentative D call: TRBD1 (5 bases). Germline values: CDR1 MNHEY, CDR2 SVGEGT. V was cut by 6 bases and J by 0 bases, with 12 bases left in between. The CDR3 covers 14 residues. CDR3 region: CASRYRQSSYEQYF. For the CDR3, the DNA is TGTGCCAGCAGATACCGACAGAGCTCCTACGAGCAGTACTTC.

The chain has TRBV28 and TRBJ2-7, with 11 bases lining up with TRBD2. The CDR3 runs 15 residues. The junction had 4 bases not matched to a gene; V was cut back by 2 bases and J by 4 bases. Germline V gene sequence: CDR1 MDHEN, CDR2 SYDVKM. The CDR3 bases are TGTGCCAGCAGTTTAAGGGGACTAGCGGCTTACGAGCAGTACTTC. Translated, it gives CASSLRGLAAYEQYF.

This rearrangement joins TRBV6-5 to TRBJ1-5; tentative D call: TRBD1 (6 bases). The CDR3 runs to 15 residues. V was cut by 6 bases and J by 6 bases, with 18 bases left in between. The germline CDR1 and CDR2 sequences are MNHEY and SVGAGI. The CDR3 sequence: CASRDASQGVQPQHF. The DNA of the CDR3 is TGTGCCAGCAGGGACGCCTCACAGGGAGTTCAGCCCCAGCATTTT.

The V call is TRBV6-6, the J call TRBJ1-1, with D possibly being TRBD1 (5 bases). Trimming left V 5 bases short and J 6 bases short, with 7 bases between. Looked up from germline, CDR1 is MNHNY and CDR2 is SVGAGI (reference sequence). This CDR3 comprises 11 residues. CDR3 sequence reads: CASSGGAEAFF. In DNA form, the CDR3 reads TGTGCCAGCAGTGGAGGGGCTGAAGCTTTCTTT.

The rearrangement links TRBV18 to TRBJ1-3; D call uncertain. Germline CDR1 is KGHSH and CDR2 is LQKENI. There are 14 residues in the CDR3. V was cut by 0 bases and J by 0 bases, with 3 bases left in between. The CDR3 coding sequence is TGTGCCAGCTCACCACCAGACTCTGGAAACACCATATATTTT. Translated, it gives CASSPPDSGNTIYF.

CDR3: CASSSVGQGVSTEAFF. The CDR3 coding sequence is TGTGCCAGCAGCTCAGTGGGACAGGGAGTTAGCACTGAAGCTTTCTTT. The rearrangement joins TRBV28 to TRBJ1-1, with TRBD1 identical over 9 bases. The germline V gene encodes CDR1 MDHEN and CDR2 SYDVKM. The CDR3 contains 16 residues. Trimming removed 6 bases from V and 4 bases from J; junction bases left unmatched: 12.

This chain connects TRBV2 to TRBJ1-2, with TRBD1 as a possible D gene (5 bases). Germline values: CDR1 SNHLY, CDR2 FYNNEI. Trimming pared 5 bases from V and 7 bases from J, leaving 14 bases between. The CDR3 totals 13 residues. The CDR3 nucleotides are TGTGCCAGCAGTAACCAGGGACTTAGTGGCTACACCTTC. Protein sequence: CASSNQGLSGYTF.

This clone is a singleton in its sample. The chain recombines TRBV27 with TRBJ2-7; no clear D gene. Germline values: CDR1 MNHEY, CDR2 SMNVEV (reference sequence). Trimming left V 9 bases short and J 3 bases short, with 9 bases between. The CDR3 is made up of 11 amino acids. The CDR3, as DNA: TGTGCCAGTTGGTATAGCTACGAGCAGTACTTC. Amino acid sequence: CASWYSYEQYF.

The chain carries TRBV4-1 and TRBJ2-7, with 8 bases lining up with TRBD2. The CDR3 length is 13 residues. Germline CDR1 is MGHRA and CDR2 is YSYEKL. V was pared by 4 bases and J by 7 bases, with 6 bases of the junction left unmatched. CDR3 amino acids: CASSPGLAKEQYF. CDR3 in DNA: TGCGCCAGCAGCCCTGGACTAGCTAAAGAGCAGTACTTC.

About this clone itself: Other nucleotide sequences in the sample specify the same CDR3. CDR3 DNA sequence: TGTGCCAGCAGCGTAGATTCGAATGAGCAGTTCTTC. It codes for CASSVDSNEQFF. The chain is built from TRBV9 and TRBJ2-1, with no clear D. The germline V gene encodes CDR1 SGDLS and CDR2 YYNGEE. The CDR3 has 12 residues. Trimming removed 0 bases at V and 7 bases at J, with 5 bases between.

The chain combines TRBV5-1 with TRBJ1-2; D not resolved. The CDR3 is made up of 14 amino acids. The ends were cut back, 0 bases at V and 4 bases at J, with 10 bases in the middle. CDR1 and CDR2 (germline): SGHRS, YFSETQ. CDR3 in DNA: TGCGCCAGCAGCTTGGGCGGCAGCTCCTATGGCTACACCTTC. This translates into CASSLGGSSYGYTF.

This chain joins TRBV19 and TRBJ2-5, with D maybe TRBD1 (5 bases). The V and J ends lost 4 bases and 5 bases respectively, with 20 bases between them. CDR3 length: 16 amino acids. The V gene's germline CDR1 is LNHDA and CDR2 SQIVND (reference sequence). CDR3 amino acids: CASSTQGGQGRETQYF. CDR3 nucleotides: TGTGCCAGTAGTACCCAAGGTGGTCAGGGAAGGGAGACCCAGTACTTC.

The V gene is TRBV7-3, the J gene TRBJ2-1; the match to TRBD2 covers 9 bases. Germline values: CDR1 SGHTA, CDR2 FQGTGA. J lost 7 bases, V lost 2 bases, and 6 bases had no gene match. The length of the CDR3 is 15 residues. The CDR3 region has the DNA TGTGCCAGCAGCTTAGCGGGGGGGGCCCGGAATGAGCAGTTCTTC. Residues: CASSLAGGARNEQFF.

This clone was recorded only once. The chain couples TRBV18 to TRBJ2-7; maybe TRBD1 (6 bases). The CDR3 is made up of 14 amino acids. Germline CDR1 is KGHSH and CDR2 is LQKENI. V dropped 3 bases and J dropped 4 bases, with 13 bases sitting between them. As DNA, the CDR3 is TGTGCCAGCTCACCGTCGGGACAACCTTACGAGCAGTACTTC. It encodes CASSPSGQPYEQYF.

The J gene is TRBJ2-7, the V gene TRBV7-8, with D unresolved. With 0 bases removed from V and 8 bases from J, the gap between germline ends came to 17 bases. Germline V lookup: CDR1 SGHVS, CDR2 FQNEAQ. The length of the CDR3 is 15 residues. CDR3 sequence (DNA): TGTGCCAGCAGCTTAGCGAGCCGGTCGAGCGACCAGCAGTACTTC. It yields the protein CASSLASRSSDQQYF.

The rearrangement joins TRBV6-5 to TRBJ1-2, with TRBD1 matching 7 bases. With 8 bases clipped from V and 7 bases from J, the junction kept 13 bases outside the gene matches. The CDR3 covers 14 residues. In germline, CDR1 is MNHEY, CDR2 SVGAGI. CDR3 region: CASLPTGTVSGYTF. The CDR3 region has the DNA TGTGCCAGCTTACCGACAGGGACGGTTAGTGGCTACACCTTC.

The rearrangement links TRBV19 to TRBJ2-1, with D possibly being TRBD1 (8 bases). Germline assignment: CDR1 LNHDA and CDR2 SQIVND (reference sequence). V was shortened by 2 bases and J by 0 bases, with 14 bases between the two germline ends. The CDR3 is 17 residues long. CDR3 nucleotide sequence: TGTGCCAGTAGTATAAAACACAGGGGGGGCTCCTACAATGAGCAGTTCTTC. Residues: CASSIKHRGGSYNEQFF. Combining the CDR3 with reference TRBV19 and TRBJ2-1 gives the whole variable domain DGGITQSPKYLFRKEGQNVTLSCEQNLNHDAMYWYRQDPGQGLRLIYYSQIVNDFQKGDIAEGYSVSREKKESFPLTVTSAQKNPTAFYLCASSIKHRGGSYNEQFFGPGTRLTVL.

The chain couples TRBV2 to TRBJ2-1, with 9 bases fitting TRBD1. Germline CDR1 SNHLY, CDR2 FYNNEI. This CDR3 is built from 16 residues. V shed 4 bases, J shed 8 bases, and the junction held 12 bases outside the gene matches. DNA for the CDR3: TGTGCCAGCAGTGGCGACCGGGACAGGGTGTTCGATGAGCAGTTCTTC. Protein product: CASSGDRDRVFDEQFF.

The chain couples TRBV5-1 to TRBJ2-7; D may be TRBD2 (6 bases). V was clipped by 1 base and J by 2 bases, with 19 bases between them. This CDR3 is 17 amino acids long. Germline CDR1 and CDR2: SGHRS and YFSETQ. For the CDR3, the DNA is TGCGCCAGCAGCTTGTCCCCGTTGGGGGGAAAGGCCTACGAGCAGTACTTC. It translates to CASSLSPLGGKAYEQYF.

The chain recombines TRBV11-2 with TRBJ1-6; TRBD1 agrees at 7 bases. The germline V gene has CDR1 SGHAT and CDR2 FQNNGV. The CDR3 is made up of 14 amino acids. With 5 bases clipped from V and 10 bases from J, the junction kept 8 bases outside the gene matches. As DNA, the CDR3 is TGTGCCAGCAGCCATTTCAGGGGGTCGTCACCCCTCCACTTT. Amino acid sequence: CASSHFRGSSPLHF. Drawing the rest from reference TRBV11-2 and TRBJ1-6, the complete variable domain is EAGVAQSPRYKIIEKRQSVAFWCNPISGHATLYWYQQILGQGPKLLIQFQNNGVVDDSQLPKDRFSAERLKGVDSTLKIQPAKLEDSAVYLCASSHFRGSSPLHFGNGTRLTVT.

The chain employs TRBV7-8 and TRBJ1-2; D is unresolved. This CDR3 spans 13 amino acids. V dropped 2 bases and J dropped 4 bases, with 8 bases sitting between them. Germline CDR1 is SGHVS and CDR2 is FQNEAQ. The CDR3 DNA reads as TGTGCCAGCAGCTTACGATGGGGCTATGGCTACACCTTC. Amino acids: CASSLRWGYGYTF.

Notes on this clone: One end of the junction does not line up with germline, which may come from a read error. The CDR3 DNA follows: TGTGCCAGCAGTTCCCGGACAGGGGGCTACTACGGCTACACCTTC. Its protein is CASSSRTGGYYGYTF. The rearrangement joins TRBV28 to TRBJ1-2; TRBD1 matches at 11 bases. CDR3 length: 15 amino acids. The germline V gene has CDR1 MDHEN and CDR2 SYDVKM.

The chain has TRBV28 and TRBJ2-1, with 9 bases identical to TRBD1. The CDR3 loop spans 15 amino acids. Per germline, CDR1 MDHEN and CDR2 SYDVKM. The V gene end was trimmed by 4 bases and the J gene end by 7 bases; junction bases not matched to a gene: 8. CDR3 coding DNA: TGTGCCAGCAGTTCCTCAGGACAGGGGTGGAATGAGCAGTTCTTC. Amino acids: CASSSSGQGWNEQFF.

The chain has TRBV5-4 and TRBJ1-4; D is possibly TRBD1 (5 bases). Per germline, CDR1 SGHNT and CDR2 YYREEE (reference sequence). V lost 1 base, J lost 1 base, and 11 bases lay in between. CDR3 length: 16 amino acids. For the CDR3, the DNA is TGTGCCAGCAGCTTGTCAGGGAGAGGAACTAATGAAAAACTGTTTTTT. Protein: CASSLSGRGTNEKLFF. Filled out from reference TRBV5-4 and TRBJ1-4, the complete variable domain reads ETGVTQSPTHLIKTRGQQVTLRCSSQSGHNTVSWYQQALGQGPQFIFQYYREEENGRGNFPPRFSGLQFPNYSSELNVNALELDDSALYLCASSLSGRGTNEKLFFGSGTQLSVL.

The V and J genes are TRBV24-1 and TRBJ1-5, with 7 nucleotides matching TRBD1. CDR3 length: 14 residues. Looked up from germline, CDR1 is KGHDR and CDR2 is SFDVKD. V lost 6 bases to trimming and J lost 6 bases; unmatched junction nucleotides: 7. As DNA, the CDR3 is TGTGCCACCAGTTCGCACAGGGGATCTCAGCCCCAGCATTTT. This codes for CATSSHRGSQPQHF.